This record concerns one T cell receptor (beta chain) sequence. What it binds is unknown. Trimming left V 2 bases short and J 0 bases short, with 16 bases between. The length of the CDR3 is 17 residues. Germline loops: CDR1 SGHNT, CDR2 YYREEE (reference sequence). Unsorted whole blood supplied the RNA, and germline DNA was extracted too. Peripheral blood, roughly 4.4 milliliters, was collected prior to surgery. These data originate in a study of tumor-infiltrating lymphocytes in primary liver carcinoma. On the study more broadly: The study reported T1-T3 N0M0 tumors spanning 4.2 to 10 cm. Points from the study as a whole: Tumor-adjacent and tumor-blood pairs shared a smaller degree of overlap than tumor region pairs.

Priming with a constant-region primer yielded TCR beta cDNA from around 540 ng total RNA. Libraries covering TCR beta were generated through three nested multiplex PCR rounds (using a slightly modified ARM-PCR). The first two PCR rounds, around 10 cycles each, used TRBV1-TRBV30 forward primers and a C-beta reverse primer. TCRdb reprocessed the multiplex PCR reads with MiXCR, giving one entry per CDR3 protein. The sample contains approximately 300,000 distinct CDR3 sequences, more than 55% of which appear only once. The rearrangement uses TRBV5-4 and TRBJ2-3; D remains unclear. The sequenced material came from peripheral blood. The receptor's source is a man aged 35 to 55 with primary liver carcinoma and hepatitis B virus infection. In nucleotides, the CDR3 is TGTGCCAGCAGCTTTGTACTAACTAACGCTAGCACAGATACGCAGTATTTT. It specifies CASSFVLTNASTDTQYF.